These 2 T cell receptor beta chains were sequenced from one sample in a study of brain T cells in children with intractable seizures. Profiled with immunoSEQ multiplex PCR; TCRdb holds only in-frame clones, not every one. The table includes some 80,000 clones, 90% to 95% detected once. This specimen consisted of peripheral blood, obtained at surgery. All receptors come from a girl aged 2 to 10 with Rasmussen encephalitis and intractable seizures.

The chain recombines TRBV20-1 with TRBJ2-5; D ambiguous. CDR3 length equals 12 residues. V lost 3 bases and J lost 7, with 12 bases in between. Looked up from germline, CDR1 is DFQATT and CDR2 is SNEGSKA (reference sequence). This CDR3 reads CSASGRIRTQYF. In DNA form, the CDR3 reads TGCAGTGCTAGTGGGCGGATTCGGACCCAGTACTTC.

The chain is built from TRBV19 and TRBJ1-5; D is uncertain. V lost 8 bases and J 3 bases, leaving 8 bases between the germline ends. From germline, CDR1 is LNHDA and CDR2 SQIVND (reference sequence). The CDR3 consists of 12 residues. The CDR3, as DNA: TGTGCCAGTTCATGGTTCAATCAGCCCCAGCATTTT. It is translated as CASSWFNQPQHF.